This T cell receptor (beta chain) was captured by sequencing in a study of OX40 agonist ivuxolimab in advanced cancers. Broader study findings: Among T cells, CD8+ cells averaged more expanded clones than CD4+ cells. Some patients who did not respond also had low normalized T-cell clonal expansion.

Autoimmune disease history or systemic immunosuppression barred patients. Germline V gene data show CDR1 as LGHNT and CDR2 as FRNRAP. This CDR3 has 16 residues. With V trimmed by 5 bases and J by 4 bases, 11 bases remained unmatched. As for this clone: Its antigen is still unknown.

The repertoire was sequenced with immunoSEQ multiplex PCR; TCRdb's copy has only in-frame clones and lacks some. Among tens of thousands of clones listed, approximately 86% were seen once. The sample was CD4+ or CD8+ T cells sorted from blood, taken in a trial of the OX40 agonist ivuxolimab. This TCR was sampled from an adult with an advanced solid tumor such as melanoma, head and neck, liver or kidney cancer. This sequence joins TRBV12-5 and TRBJ2-5, with 9 bases identical to TRBD1. CDR3 in DNA: TGTGCTAGTGGTACCCCGGGACAGGGACTTCTAGAGACCCAGTACTTC. This gives the protein CASGTPGQGLLETQYF.